A single sample gave rise to the 25 T cell receptor beta chains below, sequenced in a study of blood T cells in healthy people across ages. It was with a sample-barcoded 5' primer and a J-beta primer mix that a second PCR of roughly 7 to 11 cycles was run. TCRdb recomputed calls from the 5' RACE reads with MiXCR, one row per CDR3 protein. In the table there are 850,000 to 950,000 distinct CDR3 sequences, roughly 26% of which are singletons. The specimen sequenced was blood. The receptors were sampled from an elderly woman in good health.

As for this clonotype: Given a much more abundant clone one base away, this may be a read error. The gene calls are TRBV6-1 and TRBJ1-2; maybe TRBD1 (5 bases). The CDR3 totals 13 residues. CDR1 and CDR2 (germline): MNHNS, SASEGT. The CDR3 reads CASSEKGHYGHTF. DNA of the CDR3: TGTGCCAGCAGTGAAAAAGGACACTATGGCCACACCTTC.

This clonotype was found many times. The chain combines TRBV7-2 with TRBJ2-3; TRBD2 matches at 7 bases. The J segment lost 4 bases and the V segment lost 5 bases, leaving 9 bases of the junction unmatched. The CDR3 covers 15 residues. Germline V gives CDR1 SGHTA, CDR2 FQGNSA. This chain's CDR3 is CASSPGPGRADTQYF. For the CDR3, the DNA is TGTGCCAGCAGCCCGGGACCAGGGAGGGCAGATACGCAGTATTTT.

This clonotype was seen only a few times. A much larger clone sits a single nucleotide away, making a read error possible. The rearrangement uses TRBV6-2 or TRBV6-3 and TRBJ1-6; weak D call: TRBD1 (5 bases). This CDR3 spans 14 amino acids. Germline V CDR1 and CDR2: MNHEY, SVGEGT. The CDR3 coding sequence is TGTGCCAGCAGTCCAGCGACAGCTAATTCACCCCGCCACTTT. Translating it yields CASSPATANSPRHF.

This clonotype was detected only a few times. The V gene is TRBV12-3 or TRBV12-4, the J gene TRBJ1-1; 8 bases are a match to TRBD1. The ends lost 6 bases at V and 4 bases at J; junction bases unmatched: 7. This CDR3 is 14 amino acids long. This CDR3 is CASRSGGAGTEAFF. The CDR3 DNA is TGTGCCAGCAGGTCAGGGGGCGCAGGCACTGAAGCTTTCTTT.

Remarks on this clonotype: A read error may account for a junction end that differs from germline. V gene TRBV7-9 combines with J gene TRBJ1-2; 8 bases line up with TRBD1. CDR3 length: 16 amino acids. CDR1 and CDR2 from the germline V gene are SEHNR and FQNEAQ (reference sequence). The CDR3 nucleotides read TGTGCCGGCAGACTCACCCAGGGGGCGGGAGACTATGGCTACACCTTC. Translated, it gives CAGRLTQGAGDYGYTF.

The V and J genes are TRBV3-1 and TRBJ2-1; 8 nucleotides align to TRBD2. This CDR3 is built from 17 residues. Germline V gene data show CDR1 as LGHDT and CDR2 as YNNKEL (reference sequence). V shed 4 bases, J shed 8 bases, and the junction held 16 bases outside the gene matches. DNA for the CDR3: TGTGCCAGCAGCCTCCCCACGGGACTAGTGGGGGGGTATGAGCAGTTCTTC. Encoded protein: CASSLPTGLVGGYEQFF.

The rearrangement joins TRBV5-1 to TRBJ2-4; D is possibly TRBD1 (6 bases). TRBJ2-5 explains the end of the DNA better; the J call may be wrong. The CDR3 spans 16 residues. CDR1 and CDR2 (germline): SGHRS, YFSETQ. The CDR3 sequence: CASSLTGQTPQETQYF. The CDR3, as DNA: TGCGCCAGCAGCTTGACAGGGCAGACCCCCCAAGAGACCCAGTACTTC.

This chain joins TRBV10-3 and TRBJ2-2; the D call may be TRBD1 or TRBD2 (6 bases each). Germline V gene sequence: CDR1 ENHRY, CDR2 SYGVKD. Trimming cost V 7 bases and J 6 bases, with 15 bases left between them. CDR3 length equals 14 residues. The CDR3 region is CAIMTGGDAGELFF. The CDR3 DNA reads as TGTGCCATCATGACCGGGGGCGATGCCGGGGAGCTGTTTTTT.

This chain uses TRBV7-2 with TRBJ1-3; 7 bases map to TRBD1. Germline lookup yields CDR1 SGHTA and CDR2 FQGNSA. CDR3 length: 14 residues. The J segment lost 11 bases and the V segment lost 5 bases, leaving 12 bases of the junction unmatched. This chain's CDR3 is CASSPRPGQRAIYF. CDR3 DNA sequence: TGTGCCAGCAGCCCACGCCCGGGACAGCGCGCCATATATTTT.

This clonotype was seen repeatedly, ten times or more. The chain recombines TRBV15 with TRBJ2-3, with TRBD2 identical over 8 bases. This CDR3 region has 14 residues. V shed 3 bases, J shed 1 base, and the junction held 0 bases outside the gene matches. CDR1 is LNHNV and CDR2 is YYDKDF in the germline V gene (reference sequence). CDR3 protein: CATSSSGGTDTQYF. Here the CDR3 DNA reads TGTGCCACCAGCAGTAGCGGGGGCACAGATACGCAGTATTTT. The full variable domain, rest sourced from reference TRBV15 and TRBJ2-3, is DAMVIQNPRYQVTQFGKPVTLSCSQTLNHNVMYWYQQKSSQAPKLLFHYYDKDFNNEADTPDNFQSRRPNTSFCFLDIRSPGLGDTAMYLCATSSSGGTDTQYFGPGTRLTVL.

This clonotype turned up a few times. V gene TRBV7-8 combines with J gene TRBJ2-5; D is undetermined. The V gene's germline CDR1 is SGHVS and CDR2 FQNEAQ. The CDR3 is made up of 15 amino acids. V gave up 1 base and J gave up 5 bases, with 14 bases separating them. The CDR3 region is CASSLVARVKETQYF. DNA of the CDR3: TGTGCCAGCAGCTTAGTGGCCAGAGTGAAGGAGACCCAGTACTTC. The variable domain in full, with the rest retrieved from reference TRBV7-8 and TRBJ2-5, is GAGVSQSPRYKVAKRGQDVALRCDPISGHVSLFWYQQALGQGPEFLTYFQNEAQLDKSGLPSDRFFAERPEGSVSTLKIQRTQQEDSAVYLCASSLVARVKETQYFGPGTRLLVL.

In this sample, this clonotype turned up once. The CDR3 is CASSLPSTGGSLERYEQYF. The CDR3 region has the DNA TGCGCCAGCAGCTTGCCCTCGACAGGGGGCTCCCTCGAGCGATACGAGCAGTACTTC. The V and J genes are TRBV5-1 and TRBJ2-7; 10 nucleotides agree with TRBD1. Germline lookup yields CDR1 SGHRS and CDR2 YFSETQ. J was trimmed by 4 bases and V by 1 base; bases with no gene match: 17. The CDR3 is 19 residues long.

This clonotype was seen at least ten times. The V call is TRBV7-2, the J call TRBJ1-2; TRBD1 is a possible D gene (5 bases). This CDR3 is built from 13 residues. The germline CDR1 and CDR2 sequences are SGHTA and FQGNSA. Trimming pared 5 bases from V and 2 bases from J, leaving 9 bases between. The CDR3 loop is CASSRGPNYGYTF. The CDR3 DNA reads TGTGCCAGCAGCCGGGGACCGAACTATGGCTACACCTTC.

In this sample, this clonotype turned up many times. The chain joins TRBV27 to TRBJ2-1; tentatively, D is TRBD2 (6 bases). V was trimmed by 8 bases and J by 0 bases, leaving 11 bases between them. The germline gives CDR1 MNHEY, CDR2 SMNVEV (reference sequence). The CDR3 length is 14 residues. The CDR3 DNA is TGTGCCAGCGTTCGGGGGTCCTCCTACAATGAGCAGTTCTTC. Translation gives CASVRGSSYNEQFF.

Points on this clonotype: This may come from a read error, since a much larger clone is one base off. The V gene is TRBV7-6, the J gene TRBJ2-6; D is perhaps TRBD1 or TRBD2 (7 bases each). This CDR3 comprises 18 residues. Germline CDR1 and CDR2: SGHVS and FNYEAQ. CDR3 in DNA: TGTGCCGGCAGCTCAGGGGGGGGGTTTATCTCTGGGGCCAACGTCCTGACTTTC. Protein product: CAGSSGGGFISGANVLTF.

The rearrangement uses TRBV19 and TRBJ2-1; TRBD2 aligns across 7 bases. The trim removed 6 bases at V and 10 bases at J, leaving 12 bases unmatched. The germline gives CDR1 LNHDA, CDR2 SQIVND (reference sequence). The CDR3 length is 14 residues. The CDR3 here is CASRSGKWGGEQFF. The CDR3 DNA reads as TGTGCCAGTAGATCAGGAAAGTGGGGGGGAGAGCAGTTCTTC.

This clonotype was counted ten times or more. The rearrangement uses TRBV6-2 or TRBV6-3 and TRBJ2-6, with 8 bases identical to TRBD1. Germline CDR1 MNHEY, CDR2 SVGEGT. V shed 6 bases and J 0 bases; nucleotides not matched to a gene: 7. This CDR3 spans 17 amino acids. The DNA of the CDR3 is TGTGCCAGCAGCGGACAGGGACTTAACTCTGGGGCCAACGTCCTGACTTTC. Translated, it gives CASSGQGLNSGANVLTF.

This clonotype was seen ten or more times. This sequence joins TRBV4-1 and TRBJ2-6; D call uncertain. The germline CDR1 and CDR2 sequences are MGHRA and YSYEKL. V lost 1 base and J lost 0, with 10 bases in between. This CDR3 is built from 17 residues. Here the CDR3 DNA reads TGCGCCAGCAGCCAAGTCTACGGCTCCTCTGGGGCCAACGTCCTGACTTTC. This encodes CASSQVYGSSGANVLTF.

Remarks on this clonotype: A much larger clone differs from this one at a single base, so this may be a read error. The chain joins TRBV25-1 to TRBJ2-6, with 8 bases aligning to TRBD1. The germline V gene encodes CDR1 MGHDK and CDR2 SYGVNS. This CDR3 is built from 17 residues. CDR3 sequence reads: CVSSARTGTSGANVLTF. The DNA of the CDR3 is TGTGTCAGCAGTGCCCGGACAGGGACGTCTGGGGCCAACGTCCTGACTTTC.

Many counts were recorded for this clonotype. The V and J genes are TRBV6-6 and TRBJ1-5, with TRBD1 matching over 9 bases. The V and J ends lost 6 bases and 6 bases, in that order; junction bases with no gene match: 15. The CDR3 extends over 17 amino acids. Germline CDR1 and CDR2: MNHNY and SVGAGI (reference sequence). The CDR3: CASSRLLDRGFGQPQHF. The CDR3 region has the DNA TGTGCCAGCAGCCGACTGTTGGACAGGGGATTTGGTCAGCCCCAGCATTTT.

This clonotype was recorded at least ten times. The V and J genes are TRBV27 and TRBJ1-1, with a possible D match to TRBD1 (5 bases). Trimming shortened V by 5 bases and J by 3 bases, and 19 bases separated the two germline ends. CDR1 MNHEY and CDR2 SMNVEV come from the germline V gene (reference sequence). This CDR3 has 16 amino acids. CDR3 residues: CASSHHPPGGDTEAFF. The DNA of the CDR3 is TGTGCCAGCAGTCACCATCCACCCGGGGGGGACACTGAAGCTTTCTTT.

This clonotype was observed many times. The chain employs TRBV4-3 and TRBJ2-7; D uncertain. Looked up from germline, CDR1 is LGHNA and CDR2 is YSLEER. This CDR3 contains 13 residues. V lost 0 bases and J lost 3, with 6 bases in between. The CDR3 loop reads CASSQDHGYEQYF. CDR3 sequence (DNA): TGCGCCAGCAGCCAAGACCATGGCTACGAGCAGTACTTC.

This clonotype was seen repeatedly, ten times or more. The chain is built from TRBV11-2 and TRBJ1-2; no firm D call. The V gene's germline CDR1 is SGHAT and CDR2 FQNNGV. V dropped 1 base and J dropped 0 bases, with 12 bases sitting between them. CDR3 length: 16 amino acids. CDR3 coding DNA: TGTGCCAGCAGCTTAGGAGTTAGGTCAGCTAACTATGGCTACACCTTC. This encodes CASSLGVRSANYGYTF. The full variable domain, rest sourced from reference TRBV11-2 and TRBJ1-2, is EAGVAQSPRYKIIEKRQSVAFWCNPISGHATLYWYQQILGQGPKLLIQFQNNGVVDDSQLPKDRFSAERLKGVDSTLKIQPAKLEDSAVYLCASSLGVRSANYGYTFGSGTRLTVV.

A few counts support this clonotype. Being one base from a much bigger clone, this may be a read error. The chain is built from TRBV27 and TRBJ2-1, with D possibly being TRBD1 (5 bases). V was cut by 4 bases and J by 4 bases, with 11 bases left in between. The CDR3 sequence is 14 residues long. The germline gives CDR1 MNHEY, CDR2 SMNVEV (reference sequence). This CDR3 is CASSSGRDYNEQFF. CDR3 nucleotide sequence: TGTGCCAGCAGTTCGGGCAGGGATTACAATGAGCAGTTCTTC.

This clonotype came up a few times. This chain uses TRBV7-2 with TRBJ1-5; a possible D gene is TRBD1 (6 bases). This CDR3 has 15 residues. V dropped 1 base and J dropped 3 bases, with 10 bases sitting between them. Germline CDR1 reads SGHTA; CDR2 reads FQGNSA. The CDR3 loop reads CTSSLGGQHNQPQHF. The CDR3 DNA is TGTACCAGCAGCTTAGGAGGACAGCACAATCAGCCCCAGCATTTT.